This TCR beta chain is from a study of T-cell reconstitution after alpha-beta-depleted transplantation in children. Whole-study findings and limits: Reported findings indicate that, about two months after transplant, alpha-beta T cells came from several hundred expanded clones, which were derived from non-depleted graft cells. TCRbeta diversity was high at day 60 in some patients (a result of surviving recipient T cells and thymic progenitors). T-cell counts and diversity were attributed mostly to newly produced T cells one year after transplant.

Unique molecular identifiers were used to barcode this TCRbeta library. Via MiXCR, TCRdb re-called the PCR reads, giving one row per CDR3 protein. The table includes around 960,000 distinct CDR3 sequences, roughly 29% detected once. This clonotype was observed a single time. The antigen remains unidentified. The CDR3 length is 16 residues. The ends lost 3 bases at V and 2 bases at J; junction bases unmatched: 9. CDR1 DFQATT and CDR2 SNEGSKA come from the germline V gene (reference sequence). The TCR was taken from a boy under two years old who had a stem cell transplant for SCID, so the T cells may come from the graft donor. V and J are TRBV20-1 and TRBJ2-3, with TRBD2 identical over 9 bases. Sequences were derived from PBMCs, mostly from graft donor cells, sampled 360 days after TCRalphabeta/CD19-depleted stem cell transplant. CDR3 in amino acids: CSASVISGGVTDTQYF. The CDR3 region has the DNA TGCAGTGCTAGTGTGATTAGCGGGGGAGTCACAGATACGCAGTATTTT.